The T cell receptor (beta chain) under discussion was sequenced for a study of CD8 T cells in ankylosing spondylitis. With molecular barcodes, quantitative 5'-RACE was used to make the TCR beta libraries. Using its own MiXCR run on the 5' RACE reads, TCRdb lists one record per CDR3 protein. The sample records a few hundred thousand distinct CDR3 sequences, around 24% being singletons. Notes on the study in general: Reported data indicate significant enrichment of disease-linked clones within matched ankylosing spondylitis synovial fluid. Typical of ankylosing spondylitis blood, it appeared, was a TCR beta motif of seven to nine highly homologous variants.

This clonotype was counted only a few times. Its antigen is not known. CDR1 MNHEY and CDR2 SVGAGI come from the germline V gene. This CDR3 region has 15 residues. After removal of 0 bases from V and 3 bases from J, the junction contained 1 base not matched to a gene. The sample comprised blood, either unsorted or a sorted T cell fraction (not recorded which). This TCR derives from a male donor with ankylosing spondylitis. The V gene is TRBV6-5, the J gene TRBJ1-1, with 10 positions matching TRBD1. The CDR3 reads CASSYSGQGDTEAFF. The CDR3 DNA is TGTGCCAGCAGTTACTCCGGACAGGGGGACACTGAAGCTTTCTTT.